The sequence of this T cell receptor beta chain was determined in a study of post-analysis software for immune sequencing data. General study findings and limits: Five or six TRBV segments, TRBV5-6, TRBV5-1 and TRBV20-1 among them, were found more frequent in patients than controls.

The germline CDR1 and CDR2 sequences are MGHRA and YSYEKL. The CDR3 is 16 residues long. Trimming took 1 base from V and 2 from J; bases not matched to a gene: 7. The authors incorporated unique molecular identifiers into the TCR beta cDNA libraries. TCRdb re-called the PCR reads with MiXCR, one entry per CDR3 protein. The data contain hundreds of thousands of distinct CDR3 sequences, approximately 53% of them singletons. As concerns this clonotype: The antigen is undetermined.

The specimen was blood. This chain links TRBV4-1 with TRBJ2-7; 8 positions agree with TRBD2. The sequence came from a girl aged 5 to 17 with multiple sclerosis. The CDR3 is CASSQVGLAGTYEQYF. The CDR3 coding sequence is TGCGCCAGCAGCCAAGTGGGGCTAGCGGGTACCTACGAGCAGTACTTC.